The 25 T cell receptor beta chains below all came from one sample that was sequenced in a study of T cell repertoires in ileal Crohn's disease. Profiling relied on immunoSEQ multiplex PCR, and the TCRdb table lists in-frame clones only, not all of them. Counted here are 10,000 or so clones, about 80% occurring once; the ten biggest clones make up 15% to 20%. As for time point: neoterminal ileum biopsy at postoperative endoscopy, about 6 months after surgery. The material sequenced was ileal tissue. The source of these receptors is an adult with Crohn's disease.

The V gene is TRBV6-5, the J gene TRBJ1-6; TRBD1 aligns across 8 bases. CDR1 is MNHEY and CDR2 is SVGAGI in the germline V gene. With 2 bases clipped from V and 5 bases from J, the junction kept 5 bases outside the gene matches. The CDR3 totals 16 residues. CDR3 protein: CASSYAGGANNSPLHF. The CDR3 DNA follows: TGTGCCAGCAGTTACGCAGGGGGCGCGAATAATTCACCCCTCCACTTT.

The V and J genes are TRBV7-2 and TRBJ2-3; 9 bases match TRBD1. Germline trimming cut 3 bases from V and 4 bases from J; bases unmatched to any gene: 5. This CDR3 is built from 15 residues. The germline CDR1 and CDR2 sequences are SGHTA and FQGNSA. CDR3 residues: CASSFSGQGPDTQYF. The CDR3 nucleotides read TGTGCCAGCAGCTTTTCAGGACAGGGGCCAGATACGCAGTATTTT.

V gene TRBV4-1 combines with J gene TRBJ2-1, with a weak D call TRBD1 (6 bases). V was shortened by 6 bases and J by 0 bases, with 12 bases between the two germline ends. The length of the CDR3 is 15 residues. Germline V gene data show CDR1 as MGHRA and CDR2 as YSYEKL. Written as DNA, the CDR3 is TGCGCCAGCAGAATAGACAGGAGCTCCTACAATGAGCAGTTCTTC. Its translation is CASRIDRSSYNEQFF.

This clone was observed a few times. The rearrangement uses TRBV5-5 and TRBJ1-6; D ambiguous. CDR1 is SGHKS and CDR2 is YYEKEE in the germline V gene (reference sequence). This CDR3 is 13 amino acids long. Trimming left V 0 bases short and J 9 bases short, with 7 bases between. The CDR3 DNA is TGTGCCAGCAGCTTGGAGAACTTTTCACCCCTCCACTTT. Its protein is CASSLENFSPLHF.

V usage is TRBV29-1 and J usage is TRBJ1-4, with D possibly being TRBD1 (6 bases). The length of the CDR3 is 13 residues. Germline CDR1 SQVTM, CDR2 ANQGSEA. Trimming removed 7 bases from V and 4 bases from J, with 13 bases in between. Here the CDR3 DNA reads TGCAGCGCAGCCGGACAGCTTAATGAAAAACTGTTTTTT. Amino acid sequence: CSAAGQLNEKLFF.

This clone has just one count. The chain has TRBV7-9 and TRBJ2-5, with D unclear. The DNA matches TRBJ2-7 better at its end, which makes the J call doubtful. Germline-derived CDR1 and CDR2 are SEHNR and FQNEAQ (reference sequence). This CDR3 spans 14 amino acids. In DNA, the CDR3 is TGTGCCAGCAGCGGTAGCCTATCGGCCTACGAGCAGTACTTC. This translates into CASSGSLSAYEQYF.

On this clone: At one boundary the junction diverges from the germline segment, which might be a read error. The chain recombines TRBV7-7 with TRBJ2-5; D not resolved. The germline CDR1 and CDR2 sequences are SSHAT and FNYEAQ (reference sequence). This CDR3 has 14 amino acids. CDR3: CASSLDVARETQYF. The CDR3 DNA is TGTGCTAGCAGCTTAGACGTGGCCAGAGAGACCCAGTACTTC.

The rearrangement uses TRBV11-2 and TRBJ1-2; 9 bases are shared with TRBD1. The CDR3 covers 17 residues. With V trimmed by 1 base and J by 6 bases, 12 bases remained unmatched. Germline loops: CDR1 SGHAT, CDR2 FQNNGV. The CDR3 DNA is TGTGCCAGCAGCTTAGGAGGGGACAGGGAGGTCCCGAATGGCTACACCTTC. Translated, it gives CASSLGGDREVPNGYTF.

This clone was seen more than once but under ten times. This chain connects TRBV11-2 to TRBJ2-7; a possible D gene is TRBD2 (5 bases). This CDR3 comprises 11 residues. Germline V gene lookup returns CDR1 SGHAT and CDR2 FQNNGV. V lost 7 bases to trimming and J lost 6 bases, with 10 bases between them. Here the CDR3 DNA reads TGTGCCAGCACCTCAGGAGGCGAGCAGTACTTC. Translated: CASTSGGEQYF.

The table lists this clone with a few counts. The chain employs TRBV12-5 and TRBJ1-3; D gene unclear. Trimming stripped 6 bases from V and 1 base from J, with 7 bases between. This CDR3 is 13 amino acids long. Germline-derived CDR1 and CDR2 are LGHNT and FRNRAP. The CDR3 spells CASGIGSGNTIYF. The CDR3 nucleotides read TGTGCTAGTGGAATCGGGTCTGGAAACACCATATATTTT.

The chain employs TRBV19 and TRBJ1-5, with 10 bases lining up with TRBD1. After removal of 5 bases from V and 4 bases from J, the junction contained 8 bases not matched to a gene. The CDR3 is 16 amino acids. CDR1 LNHDA and CDR2 SQIVND come from the germline V gene (reference sequence). This chain's CDR3 is CASSSAGTGVNQPQHF. CDR3 nucleotide sequence: TGTGCCAGTAGTTCGGCCGGGACAGGGGTGAATCAGCCCCAGCATTTT.

This chain links TRBV5-6 with TRBJ1-2, with 7 bases that match TRBD1. This CDR3 spans 16 amino acids. Germline V lookup: CDR1 SGHDT, CDR2 YYEEEE. After removal of 4 bases from V and 2 bases from J, the junction contained 11 bases not matched to a gene. The CDR3 DNA follows: TGTGCCAGCAGCCTTATACCGGGACAGCGAAACTATGGCTACACCTTC. It is translated as CASSLIPGQRNYGYTF.

In this sample, this clone turned up a few times. The chain uses TRBV11-2 and TRBJ2-7; D may be TRBD2 (5 bases). The CDR3 has 16 residues. CDR1 is SGHAT and CDR2 is FQNNGV in the germline V gene. V dropped 5 bases and J dropped 3 bases, with 20 bases sitting between them. The chain's CDR3 is CASSHTRTGLNYEQYF. CDR3 coding DNA: TGTGCCAGCAGCCACACCCGGACTGGACTCAACTACGAGCAGTACTTC. The full variable domain, rest sourced from reference TRBV11-2 and TRBJ2-7, is EAGVAQSPRYKIIEKRQSVAFWCNPISGHATLYWYQQILGQGPKLLIQFQNNGVVDDSQLPKDRFSAERLKGVDSTLKIQPAKLEDSAVYLCASSHTRTGLNYEQYFGPGTRLTVT.

In its sample, this clone was seen once. The J gene is TRBJ2-5, the V gene TRBV5-1, with 12 nucleotides matching TRBD2. This CDR3 contains 17 residues. Germline CDR1 SGHRS, CDR2 YFSETQ. The V gene end was trimmed by 0 bases and the J gene end by 2 bases; junction bases not matched to a gene: 5. As DNA, the CDR3 is TGCGCCAGCAGCTTGGGACTAGCGGGGGCTGATCAAGAGACCCAGTACTTC. As protein: CASSLGLAGADQETQYF. The full variable domain, its missing parts supplied by reference TRBV5-1 and TRBJ2-5, is KAGVTQTPRYLIKTRGQQVTLSCSPISGHRSVSWYQQTPGQGLQFLFEYFSETQRNKGNFPGRFSGRQFSNSRSEMNVSTLELGDSALYLCASSLGLAGADQETQYFGPGTRLLVL.

This chain connects TRBV9 to TRBJ2-1; a weak D match, TRBD1 (5 bases). V was pared by 3 bases and J by 0 bases, with 13 bases between. CDR3 length equals 16 residues. Germline V gene sequence: CDR1 SGDLS, CDR2 YYNGEE. CDR3 sequence reads: CASSGTNRSSYNEQFF. CDR3 DNA: TGTGCCAGCAGCGGGACGAACAGGAGCTCCTACAATGAGCAGTTCTTC.

The chain combines TRBV7-6 with TRBJ1-1, with D unresolved. The ends were cut back, 4 bases at V and 1 base at J, with 7 bases in the middle. In germline, CDR1 is SGHVS, CDR2 FNYEAQ. This CDR3 region has 13 residues. The CDR3 region is CASSSSGNTEAFF. DNA of the CDR3: TGTGCCAGCAGCTCCTCCGGGAACACTGAAGCTTTCTTT. The complete variable domain, with remaining parts taken from reference TRBV7-6 and TRBJ1-1, reads GAGVSQSPRYKVTKRGQDVALRCDPISGHVSLYWYRQALGQGPEFLTYFNYEAQQDKSGLPNDRFSAERPEGSISTLTIQRTEQRDSAMYRCASSSSGNTEAFFGQGTRLTVV.

The chain has TRBV5-6 and TRBJ1-4; D remains unclear. The V end was cut by 0 bases, the J end by 6 bases, with 6 bases between. Germline V CDR1 and CDR2: SGHDT, YYEEEE. The CDR3 contains 13 residues. DNA of the CDR3: TGTGCCAGCAGCTTGGCCGGGGATGAAAAACTGTTTTTT. As protein: CASSLAGDEKLFF.

The chain couples TRBV4-2 to TRBJ1-5, with 11 bases lining up with TRBD1. Germline CDR1 LGHNA, CDR2 YNFKEQ. V lost 0 bases to trimming and J lost 7 bases; unmatched junction nucleotides: 5. This CDR3 region has 16 residues. The DNA for the CDR3 is TGTGCCAGCAGCCAAGATATGGGACAGGGGGTACAGCCCCAGCATTTT. Translation: CASSQDMGQGVQPQHF.

The chain employs TRBV12-5 and TRBJ1-5; D is possibly TRBD1 (5 bases). The CDR3 sequence is 16 residues long. Germline V gene sequence: CDR1 LGHNT, CDR2 FRNRAP. Trimming took 7 bases from V and 0 from J, leaving 16 bases between them. The CDR3 reads CASATWGEDSNQPQHF. The CDR3, as DNA: TGTGCTAGTGCAACGTGGGGGGAGGATAGCAATCAGCCCCAGCATTTT.

The J gene is TRBJ2-3, the V gene TRBV7-2; D not resolved. The CDR3 has 14 amino acids. CDR1 SGHTA and CDR2 FQGNSA come from the germline V gene. V was clipped by 2 bases and J by 6 bases, with 12 bases between them. The CDR3 DNA reads as TGTGCCAGCAGCTTAACTGGCTTCGGGGATACGCAGTATTTT. Translated: CASSLTGFGDTQYF.

This clone has only one observation. The V and J genes are TRBV18 and TRBJ2-3, with 7 bases matching TRBD2. CDR1 and CDR2 (germline): KGHSH, LQKENI. Trimming took 3 bases from V and 6 from J; bases not matched to a gene: 15. This CDR3 is built from 17 residues. CDR3: CASSPREAGRISDTQYF. DNA of the CDR3: TGTGCCAGCTCACCTCGGGAGGCAGGGAGGATTTCGGATACGCAGTATTTT.

J is TRBJ2-7 and V is TRBV5-4, with D possibly matching TRBD1 (6 bases). The CDR3 length is 14 residues. V was pared by 2 bases and J by 3 bases, with 12 bases between. Germline CDR1 reads SGHNT; CDR2 reads YYREEE (reference sequence). DNA of the CDR3: TGTGCCAGCAGCTTTAGCAGGGGAGACTACGAGCAGTACTTC. It translates to CASSFSRGDYEQYF.

The V and J genes are TRBV7-3 and TRBJ1-1; possible D gene TRBD1, 6 bases. This CDR3 has 13 amino acids. Trimming took off 6 bases at V and 10 bases at J, with 18 bases between the two ends. The germline CDR1 and CDR2 sequences are SGHTA and FQGTGA. CDR3 region: CASSYVPGQRAFF. The CDR3 DNA sequence: TGTGCCAGCAGTTACGTACCGGGACAACGAGCTTTCTTT.

The gene calls are TRBV9 and TRBJ2-6; 7 nucleotides match TRBD1. This CDR3 is 17 amino acids long. The germline V gene has CDR1 SGDLS and CDR2 YYNGEE. Trimming cost V 2 bases and J 2 bases; bases outside gene matches: 7. Here the CDR3 DNA reads TGTGCCAGCAGCGTCTCTCAGGGGGTCACTGGGGCCAACGTCCTGACTTTC. It is translated as CASSVSQGVTGANVLTF.

This clone was seen a few times. Other nucleotide sequences from this sample produce the same CDR3. The V gene is TRBV9, the J gene TRBJ2-1; D is perhaps TRBD1 (5 bases). The CDR3 is 14 residues long. Germline V CDR1 and CDR2: SGDLS, YYNGEE. The V end was cut by 0 bases, the J end by 7 bases, with 11 bases between. DNA of the CDR3: TGTGCCAGCAGCGTAGGGGGCCTAGGAAATGAGCAGTTCTTC. Its protein is CASSVGGLGNEQFF.